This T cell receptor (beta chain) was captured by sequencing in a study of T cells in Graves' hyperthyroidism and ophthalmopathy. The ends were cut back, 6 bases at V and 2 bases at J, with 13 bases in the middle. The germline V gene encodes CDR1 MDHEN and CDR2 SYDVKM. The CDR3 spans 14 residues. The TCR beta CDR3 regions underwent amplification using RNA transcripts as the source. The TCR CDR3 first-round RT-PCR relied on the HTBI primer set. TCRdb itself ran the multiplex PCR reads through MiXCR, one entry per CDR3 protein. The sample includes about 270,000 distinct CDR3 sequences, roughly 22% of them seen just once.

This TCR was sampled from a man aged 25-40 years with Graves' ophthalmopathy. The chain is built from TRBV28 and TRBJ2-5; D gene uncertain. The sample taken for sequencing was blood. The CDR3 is CASSPRVQQETQYF. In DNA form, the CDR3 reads TGTGCCAGCAGCCCACGGGTGCAGCAAGAGACCCAGTACTTC.